These 21 T cell receptor beta chains share one sample of origin, sequenced in a study of T cell clonality in common variable immunodeficiency. The study, taken as a whole, reports: Common variable immunodeficiency TCR beta sequences reportedly had fewer deletions and N-nucleotide insertions.

Measured with immunoSEQ multiplex PCR; TCRdb has only the in-frame clones, and not every one. The data list roughly 40,000 clones, none observed once; roughly 5.5% falls to the top ten. These TCRs are of unknown antigen specificity. The sequenced sample was peripheral blood mononuclear cells. Source of these receptors: a human donor with common variable immunodeficiency.

About this clone: The read falls 3 residues short of the CDR3 end, and the missing part is taken from the germline J gene. The chain is built from TRBV19 and TRBJ1-6; D may be TRBD1 (6 bases). V shed 2 bases and J shed 7 bases, with 12 bases lying between them. This CDR3 contains 15 residues. Germline V CDR1 and CDR2: LNHDA, SQIVND (reference sequence). The CDR3 reads CASSIPGGRNSPLHF. The CDR3 bases that were read are TGTGCCAGTAGTATACCGGGGGGCAGAAATTCACCC.

This clone was observed at least ten times. The covered CDR3 bases are TGTGCCATCAGCAGGGACAGCCGAGGCCCCTACGAG. Its translation is CAISRDSRGPYE. The CDR3 reads in full as CAISRDSRGPYEQYF. The rearrangement uses TRBV10-3 and TRBJ2-7; 7 bases agree with TRBD1. The CDR3 end lies 3 residues beyond the end of the read and is filled in from the germline J gene. V gave up 6 bases and J gave up 2 bases; unmatched junction bases: 10. There are 15 residues in the CDR3. The germline V gene has CDR1 ENHRY and CDR2 SYGVKD.

With regard to this clone: The read ends 3 residues before the CDR3 terminus; that terminus is restored from the germline J gene. V and J are TRBV2 and TRBJ2-3; the D gene is possibly TRBD2 (6 bases). The ends were cut back, 6 bases at V and 1 base at J, with 11 bases in the middle. The length of the CDR3 is 14 residues. CDR1 SNHLY and CDR2 FYNNEI come from the germline V gene. CDR3 bases read: TGTGCCAGCAGCTCCTCGGGGGGCACAGATACG. Translation: CASSSSGGTDT. The entire CDR3 protein is CASSSSGGTDTQYF.

This clone came up a few times. The sequenced part of the CDR3 DNA is TGTGCCAGCAGCTTTTGGACAGGGGGAGGAAACACC. Its translation: CASSFWTGGGNT. The CDR3 in its entirety is CASSFWTGGGNTIYF. The V and J genes are TRBV7-9 and TRBJ1-3, with 10 bases identical to TRBD1. The CDR3 is cut off 3 residues early in the read; its end comes from the germline J gene. CDR3 length: 15 amino acids. Germline assignment: CDR1 SEHNR and CDR2 FQNEAQ (reference sequence). V was pared by 3 bases and J by 4 bases, with 3 bases of the junction left unmatched. Complete variable domain (other parts from reference TRBV7-9 and TRBJ1-3): DTGVSQNPRHKITKRGQNVTFRCDPISEHNRLYWYRQTLGQGPEFLTYFQNEAQLEKSRLLSDRFSAERPKGSFSTLEIQRTEQGDSAMYLCASSFWTGGGNTIYFGEGSWLTVV.

This clone was seen many times. A read error may produce the germline difference seen at one junction end. The read gets to within 3 residues of the CDR3 end, and the germline J gene fills in the rest. The chain couples TRBV4-2 to TRBJ2-1; 9 nucleotides line up with TRBD1. Germline-derived CDR1 and CDR2 are LGHNA and YNFKEQ. The CDR3 consists of 14 residues. CDR3: CASSQDGTGNEQFF. The DNA read from the CDR3 is TGCGCCAGCAGCCAAGATGGGACAGGGAATGAG.

This clone has ten or more counts. The read finishes 3 residues shy of the CDR3 end, and the germline J gene is used to complete it. The V and J genes are TRBV18 and TRBJ1-5; 10 nucleotides match TRBD1. The V segment lost 3 bases and the J segment 3 bases; nucleotides outside the gene matches: 2. This CDR3 comprises 15 residues. CDR1 and CDR2 from the germline V gene are KGHSH and LQKENI. This CDR3 is CASSPDRGHNQPQHF. The sequenced CDR3 bases are TGTGCCAGCTCACCCGACAGGGGGCACAATCAGCCC. Looking up the rest from reference TRBV18 and TRBJ1-5 gives the full variable domain: NAGVMQNPRHLVRRRGQEARLRCSPMKGHSHVYWYRQLPEEGLKFMVYLQKENIIDESGMPKERFSAEFPKEGPSILRIQQVVRGDSAAYFCASSPDRGHNQPQHFGDGTRLSIL.

This clone was seen many times. The CDR3 goes on 3 residues after the read ends, and that part is filled in from the germline J gene. The chain combines TRBV10-3 with TRBJ1-4; 9 bases agree with TRBD1. The CDR3 has 13 amino acids. Trimming removed 11 bases from V and 4 bases from J; junction bases left unmatched: 5. CDR1 ENHRY and CDR2 SYGVKD come from the germline V gene. The CDR3 here is CASQGADNEKLFF. Incomplete CDR3 DNA: TGTGCCTCACAGGGGGCGGATAATGAAAAA.

This clone was counted ten times or more. The observed sequence ends 3 residues before the CDR3 terminus, with the missing tail filled in from the germline J gene. The rearrangement joins TRBV30 to TRBJ1-3; D not resolved. The CDR3 length is 13 residues. Trimming pared 5 bases from V and 0 bases from J, leaving 8 bases between. CDR1 GTSNPN and CDR2 SVGIG come from the germline V gene (reference sequence). CDR3 sequence reads: CAWDLNSGNTIYF. Incomplete CDR3 DNA: TGTGCCTGGGATCTAAACTCTGGAAACACC.

Turning to this clone: The read gets to within 3 residues of the CDR3 end, and the germline J gene fills in the rest. The V call is TRBV7-2, the J call TRBJ2-3; TRBD1 matches 8 bases. The CDR3 spans 15 residues. CDR1 is SGHTA, CDR2 FQGNSA, per germline. Trimming at V came to 6 bases and at J to 0 bases, leaving 5 bases not matched to a gene. CDR3 region: CASSTGTGSTDTQYF. Partial CDR3 DNA: TGTGCCAGCAGTACCGGGACAGGCAGCACAGATACG.

In its sample, this clone was seen many times. Read data end 3 residues before the CDR3 end; the end is taken from the germline J gene. The chain uses TRBV19 and TRBJ1-3; D might be TRBD1 (6 bases). The CDR3 has 14 residues. Germline loops: CDR1 LNHDA, CDR2 SQIVND (reference sequence). With 6 bases removed from V and 2 bases from J, the gap between germline ends came to 11 bases. The covered CDR3 bases are TGTGCCAGTAGAAAACAGGGTACTGGAAACACC. It is translated as CASRKQGTGNT. From start to end, the CDR3 is CASRKQGTGNTIYF.

This clone was seen more than once but under ten times. The read comes to an end 3 residues before the CDR3 does, leaving the germline J gene to fill in the end. V gene TRBV5-1 combines with J gene TRBJ1-3, with D uncertain. With 3 bases removed from V and 0 bases from J, the gap between germline ends came to 13 bases. Germline V CDR1 and CDR2: SGHRS, YFSETQ. The CDR3 has 16 residues. CDR3 bases read: TGCGCCAGCAGCTCCGGAGACTTAGGCTCTGGAAACACC. Protein product: CASSSGDLGSGNT. The entire CDR3 sequence reads CASSSGDLGSGNTIYF.

This clone appeared many times. The read ends 3 residues early relative to the CDR3; the germline J gene fills the gap. The chain links TRBV20-1 to TRBJ2-4; 8 bases are shared with TRBD2. Per the germline V gene, CDR1 is DFQATT and CDR2 is SNEGSKA (reference sequence). The CDR3 is made up of 16 amino acids. The CDR3 sequence: CSARAPRGGKAGDQYF. CDR3 bases read: TGCAGTGCTAGAGCCCCTCGGGGGGGCAAAGCGGGAGAT.

Comment on this clone: The sequenced fragment ends 3 residues before the CDR3 boundary, so the rest is inferred from the germline J gene. V gene TRBV7-8 combines with J gene TRBJ2-2; 7 positions match TRBD1. Germline CDR1 reads SGHVS; CDR2 reads FQNEAQ. V lost 6 bases and J lost 5; bases outside the gene matches: 6. CDR3 length: 14 residues. CDR3 DNA, as far as it was read: TGTGCCAGCAGTCAAACAGGGGAAACCGGGGAG. Translated: CASSQTGETGE. The complete CDR3 reads CASSQTGETGELFF.

This clone occurred many times. CDR3 protein: CASSSSGAPYNEQFF. Partial CDR3 DNA: TGTGCCAGTAGTAGTAGCGGGGCCCCCTACAATGAG. The J gene is TRBJ2-1, the V gene TRBV19; 8 bases are a match to TRBD2. The read terminates 3 residues before the CDR3 end, so the remaining end is supplied by the germline J gene. The CDR3 runs 15 residues. With V trimmed by 4 bases and J by 2 bases, 4 bases remained unmatched. The V gene's germline CDR1 is LNHDA and CDR2 SQIVND (reference sequence).

This clone was found many times. The CDR3 is cut off 3 residues early in the read; its end comes from the germline J gene. The chain carries TRBV6-2 or TRBV6-3 and TRBJ2-1; the D is unclear. Germline values: CDR1 MNHEY, CDR2 SVGEGT. The CDR3 sequence is 13 residues long. Deletions cut 0 bases from V and 9 bases from J, with 9 bases between. Partial CDR3 DNA: TGTGCCAGCAGTTACTCGGGCGTCCCTGAG. This gives the protein CASSYSGVPE. The complete CDR3 reads CASSYSGVPEQFF.

In its sample, this clone was seen many times. The CDR3 is cut off 3 residues early in the read; its end comes from the germline J gene. The chain uses TRBV2 and TRBJ2-3; D is perhaps TRBD1 (6 bases). Germline V gives CDR1 SNHLY, CDR2 FYNNEI. This CDR3 region has 14 residues. V was trimmed by 4 bases and J by 3 bases, leaving 11 bases between them. CDR3 sequence reads: CASSVQGQTDTQYF. The covered CDR3 bases are TGTGCCAGCAGTGTCCAGGGGCAGACAGATACG.

Points on this clone: With the read ending 3 residues before the CDR3 end, the germline J gene is used to fill in that end. The chain couples TRBV30 to TRBJ1-4; 11 bases match TRBD1. This CDR3 has 15 residues. After removal of 6 bases from V and 8 bases from J, the junction contained 11 bases not matched to a gene. The germline V gene encodes CDR1 GTSNPN and CDR2 SVGIG (reference sequence). Incomplete CDR3 DNA: TGTGCCTGTCAAAGGACAGGGGGCGCGAGGGAAAAA. Its protein is CACQRTGGAREK. The full CDR3 is CACQRTGGAREKLFF.

By proportion, this clone is medium-sized (0.01 to 0.1%). The read ends 3 residues shy of where the CDR3 ends; the end is completed using the germline J gene. The chain uses TRBV30 and TRBJ1-6; D remains ambiguous. CDR1 is GTSNPN and CDR2 is SVGIG in the germline V gene (reference sequence). V shed 1 base and J shed 7 bases, with 8 bases lying between them. This CDR3 region has 13 residues. This CDR3 is CAWSGDKNSPLHF. CDR3 DNA (partial): TGTGCCTGGAGTGGAGACAAGAATTCACCC.

Of note for this clone: The read terminates 3 residues before the CDR3 end, so the remaining end is supplied by the germline J gene. The chain joins TRBV19 to TRBJ1-2; D is perhaps TRBD1 (5 bases). The germline gives CDR1 LNHDA, CDR2 SQIVND (reference sequence). This CDR3 has 14 residues. Trimming removed 6 bases from V and 4 bases from J, with 15 bases in between. The sequenced part of the CDR3 DNA is TGTGCCAGTAGCGGGGACTCGGGGGGCTATGGC. It encodes CASSGDSGGYG. The entire CDR3 protein is CASSGDSGGYGYTF.

This clone was picked up many times. The read halts 3 residues ahead of the CDR3 end, with the missing end drawn from the germline J gene. V is TRBV30 and J is TRBJ2-5; TRBD2 aligns across 8 bases. V shed 5 bases and J 7 bases; nucleotides not matched to a gene: 15. CDR3 size: 15 residues. In germline, CDR1 is GTSNPN, CDR2 SVGIG (reference sequence). The CDR3 spells CAWLAGTAGGGTQYF. The sequenced CDR3 bases are TGTGCCTGGCTCGCCGGGACCGCGGGGGGAGGGACC.

The sample holds a few counts of this clone. The sequenced fragment ends 3 residues before the CDR3 boundary, so the rest is inferred from the germline J gene. The J gene is TRBJ2-2, the V gene TRBV19; TRBD2 matches 14 bases. Unmatched junction bases numbered 5, after V lost 2 bases and J lost 0 bases. Germline V CDR1 and CDR2: LNHDA, SQIVND (reference sequence). The CDR3 consists of 19 residues. CDR3 DNA (partial): TGTGCCAGTAGTATAAGGGGGACTAGCGGGAGTACGAACACCGGGGAG. Its translation: CASSIRGTSGSTNTGE. The whole CDR3 protein is CASSIRGTSGSTNTGELFF.